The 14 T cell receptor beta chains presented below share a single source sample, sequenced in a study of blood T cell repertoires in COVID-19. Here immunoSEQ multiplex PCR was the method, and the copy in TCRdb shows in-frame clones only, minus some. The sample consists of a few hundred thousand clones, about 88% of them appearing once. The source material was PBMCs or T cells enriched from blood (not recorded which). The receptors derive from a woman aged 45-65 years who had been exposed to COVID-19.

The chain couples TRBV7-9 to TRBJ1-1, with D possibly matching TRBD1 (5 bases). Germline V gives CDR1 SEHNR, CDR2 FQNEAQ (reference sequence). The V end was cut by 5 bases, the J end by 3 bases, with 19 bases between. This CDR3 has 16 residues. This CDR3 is CASSRVLIQGDTEAFF. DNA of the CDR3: TGTGCCAGCAGCCGTGTTTTGATTCAAGGGGACACTGAAGCTTTCTTT.

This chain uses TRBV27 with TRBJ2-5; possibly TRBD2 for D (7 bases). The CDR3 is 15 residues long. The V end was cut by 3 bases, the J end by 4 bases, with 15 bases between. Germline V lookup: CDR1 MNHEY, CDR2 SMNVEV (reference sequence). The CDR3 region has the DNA TGTGCCAGCAGTTTGTCGGGGGGCCCGGGAGAGACCCAGTACTTC. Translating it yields CASSLSGGPGETQYF.

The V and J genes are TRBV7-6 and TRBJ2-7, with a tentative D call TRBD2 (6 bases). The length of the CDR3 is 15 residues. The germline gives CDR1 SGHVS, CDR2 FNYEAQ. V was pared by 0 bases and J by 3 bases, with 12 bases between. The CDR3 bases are TGTGCCAGCAGCTTAGCGCATGGAGGGAGCTACGAGCAGTACTTC. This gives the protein CASSLAHGGSYEQYF.

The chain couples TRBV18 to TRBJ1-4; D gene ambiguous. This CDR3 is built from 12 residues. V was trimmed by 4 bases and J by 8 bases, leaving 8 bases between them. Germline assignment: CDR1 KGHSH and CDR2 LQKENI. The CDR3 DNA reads TGTGCCAGCTCACTGGGCGCGGAAAAACTGTTTTTT. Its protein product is CASSLGAEKLFF.

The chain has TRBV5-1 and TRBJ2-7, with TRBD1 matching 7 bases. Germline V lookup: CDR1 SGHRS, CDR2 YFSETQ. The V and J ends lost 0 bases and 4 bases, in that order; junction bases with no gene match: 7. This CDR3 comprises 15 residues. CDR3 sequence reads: CASSLETGARYEQYF. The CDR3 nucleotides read TGCGCCAGCAGCTTGGAAACAGGGGCTCGATACGAGCAGTACTTC. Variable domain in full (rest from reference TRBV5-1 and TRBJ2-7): KAGVTQTPRYLIKTRGQQVTLSCSPISGHRSVSWYQQTPGQGLQFLFEYFSETQRNKGNFPGRFSGRQFSNSRSEMNVSTLELGDSALYLCASSLETGARYEQYFGPGTRLTVT.

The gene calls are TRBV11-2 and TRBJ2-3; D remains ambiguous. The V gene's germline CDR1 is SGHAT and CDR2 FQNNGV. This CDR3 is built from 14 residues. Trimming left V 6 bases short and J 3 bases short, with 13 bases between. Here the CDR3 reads CASRPGSPTDTQYF. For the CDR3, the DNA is TGTGCCAGCAGACCCGGGTCCCCAACAGATACGCAGTATTTT. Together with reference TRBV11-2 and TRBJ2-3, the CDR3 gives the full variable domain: EAGVAQSPRYKIIEKRQSVAFWCNPISGHATLYWYQQILGQGPKLLIQFQNNGVVDDSQLPKDRFSAERLKGVDSTLKIQPAKLEDSAVYLCASRPGSPTDTQYFGPGTRLTVL.

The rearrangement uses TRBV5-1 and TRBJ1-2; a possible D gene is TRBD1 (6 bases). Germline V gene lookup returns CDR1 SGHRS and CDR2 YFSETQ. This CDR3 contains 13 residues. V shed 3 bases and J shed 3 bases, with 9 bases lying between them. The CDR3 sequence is CASSSTGDYGYTF. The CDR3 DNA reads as TGCGCCAGCAGCTCGACAGGTGACTATGGCTACACCTTC.

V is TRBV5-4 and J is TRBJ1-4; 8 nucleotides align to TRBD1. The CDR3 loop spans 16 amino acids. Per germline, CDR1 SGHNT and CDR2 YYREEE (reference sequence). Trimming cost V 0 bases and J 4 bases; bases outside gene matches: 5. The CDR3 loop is CASSLGRGQDNEKLFF. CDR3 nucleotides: TGTGCCAGCAGCTTGGGCAGGGGGCAGGATAATGAAAAACTGTTTTTT. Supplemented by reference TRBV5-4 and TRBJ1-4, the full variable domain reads ETGVTQSPTHLIKTRGQQVTLRCSSQSGHNTVSWYQQALGQGPQFIFQYYREEENGRGNFPPRFSGLQFPNYSSELNVNALELDDSALYLCASSLGRGQDNEKLFFGSGTQLSVL.

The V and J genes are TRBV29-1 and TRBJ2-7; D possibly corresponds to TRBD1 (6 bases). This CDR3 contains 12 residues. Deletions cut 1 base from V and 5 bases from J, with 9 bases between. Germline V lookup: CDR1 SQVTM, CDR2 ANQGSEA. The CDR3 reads CSVEAAGDEQYF. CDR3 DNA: TGCAGCGTTGAAGCGGCAGGGGACGAGCAGTACTTC.

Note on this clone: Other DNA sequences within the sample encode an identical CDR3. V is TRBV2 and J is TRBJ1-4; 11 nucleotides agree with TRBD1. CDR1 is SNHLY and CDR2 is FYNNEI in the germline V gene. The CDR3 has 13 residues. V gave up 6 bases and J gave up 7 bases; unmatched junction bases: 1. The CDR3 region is CASRGTGGEKLFF. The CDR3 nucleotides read TGTGCCAGCAGAGGGACAGGGGGTGAAAAACTGTTTTTT.

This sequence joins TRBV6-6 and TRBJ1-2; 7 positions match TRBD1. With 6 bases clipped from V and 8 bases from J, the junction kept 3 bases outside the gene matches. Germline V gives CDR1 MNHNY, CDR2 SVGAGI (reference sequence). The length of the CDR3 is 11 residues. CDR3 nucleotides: TGTGCCAGCAGCCGACAGGGCGGCTACACCTTC. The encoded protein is CASSRQGGYTF.

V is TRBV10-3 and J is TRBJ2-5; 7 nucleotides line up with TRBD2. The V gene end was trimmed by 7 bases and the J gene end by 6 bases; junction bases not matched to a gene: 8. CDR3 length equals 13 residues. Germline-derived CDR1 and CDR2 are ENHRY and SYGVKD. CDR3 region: CAITPDSGKTQYF. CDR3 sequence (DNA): TGTGCCATCACCCCAGACAGCGGGAAGACCCAGTACTTC.

Written as DNA, the CDR3 is TGTGCCACTCTCGGACACCTGAACACTGAAGCTTTCTTT. Translated, it gives CATLGHLNTEAFF. The rearrangement uses TRBV2 and TRBJ1-1; D possibly corresponds to TRBD1 (5 bases). This CDR3 region has 13 residues. Deletions cut 10 bases from V and 0 bases from J, with 12 bases between. Germline V gene sequence: CDR1 SNHLY, CDR2 FYNNEI.

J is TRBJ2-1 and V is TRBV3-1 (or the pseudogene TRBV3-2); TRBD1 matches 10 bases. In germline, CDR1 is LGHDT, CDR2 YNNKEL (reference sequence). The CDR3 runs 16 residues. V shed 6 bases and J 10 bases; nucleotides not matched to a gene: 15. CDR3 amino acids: CASSPGTDRGRWEQFF. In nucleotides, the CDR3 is TGTGCCAGCAGTCCCGGTACAGACAGGGGGCGATGGGAGCAGTTCTTC.